The source of this T cell receptor beta chain is a study of monozygotic twins with inflammatory bowel disease. Germline CDR1 and CDR2: MNHEY and SVGAGI. The CDR3 covers 13 residues. TCRdb re-called the 5' RACE reads and gives one entry per CDR3 protein, without DNA. Here the sample table reports approximately 160,000 distinct CDR3 sequences. This chain links TRBV6-5 with TRBJ1-1. Sequenced: blood. This TCR came from a human donor with ulcerative colitis or Crohn's disease, or a healthy co-twin of an affected twin (not recorded which). CDR3 residues: CASSWVLDTEAFF.